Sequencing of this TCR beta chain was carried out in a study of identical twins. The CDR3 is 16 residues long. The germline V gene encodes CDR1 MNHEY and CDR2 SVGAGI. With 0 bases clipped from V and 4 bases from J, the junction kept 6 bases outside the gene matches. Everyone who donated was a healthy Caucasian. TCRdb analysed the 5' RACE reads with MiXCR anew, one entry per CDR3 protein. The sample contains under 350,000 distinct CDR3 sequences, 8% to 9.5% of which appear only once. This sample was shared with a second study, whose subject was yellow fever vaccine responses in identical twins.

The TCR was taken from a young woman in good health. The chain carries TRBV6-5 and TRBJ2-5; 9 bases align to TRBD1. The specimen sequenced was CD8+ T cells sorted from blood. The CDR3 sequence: CASSYSRDRGAETQYF. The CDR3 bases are TGTGCCAGCAGTTACTCAAGAGACAGGGGGGCAGAGACCCAGTACTTC.